This TCR beta chain was identified during a study of blood T cell repertoires in COVID-19. Background on the study: Acute and convalescent COVID-19 specimens originated in the United States, Italy and Spain. Nucleic acid was either cDNA or gDNA, and it came from T cells, B-cell-depleted T cells, or PBMCs.

Original processing methods: Estimates of nucleated cell counts were drawn from the amplification of reference gene primers. Data came from immunoSEQ multiplex PCR; TCRdb stores just in-frame clones and leaves some out. That table gives V, J and clone size, and the DNA gave D and trimming. The sample holds about 360,000 clones, around 88% seen once. The CDR3 contains 15 residues. The germline gives CDR1 MNHEY, CDR2 SVGAGI. Between the trimmed V and J ends, which lost 2 bases and 8 bases, there was a span of 18 bases. The sequencing sample was made of peripheral blood. This chain joins TRBV6-5 and TRBJ1-2; tentative D call: TRBD1 (6 bases). This receptor was obtained from a man aged 25 to 45 with active or convalescent COVID-19. The CDR3 here is CASSYGRGGSGGYTF. DNA for the CDR3: TGTGCCAGCAGTTACGGCAGGGGCGGGTCGGGAGGCTACACCTTC.